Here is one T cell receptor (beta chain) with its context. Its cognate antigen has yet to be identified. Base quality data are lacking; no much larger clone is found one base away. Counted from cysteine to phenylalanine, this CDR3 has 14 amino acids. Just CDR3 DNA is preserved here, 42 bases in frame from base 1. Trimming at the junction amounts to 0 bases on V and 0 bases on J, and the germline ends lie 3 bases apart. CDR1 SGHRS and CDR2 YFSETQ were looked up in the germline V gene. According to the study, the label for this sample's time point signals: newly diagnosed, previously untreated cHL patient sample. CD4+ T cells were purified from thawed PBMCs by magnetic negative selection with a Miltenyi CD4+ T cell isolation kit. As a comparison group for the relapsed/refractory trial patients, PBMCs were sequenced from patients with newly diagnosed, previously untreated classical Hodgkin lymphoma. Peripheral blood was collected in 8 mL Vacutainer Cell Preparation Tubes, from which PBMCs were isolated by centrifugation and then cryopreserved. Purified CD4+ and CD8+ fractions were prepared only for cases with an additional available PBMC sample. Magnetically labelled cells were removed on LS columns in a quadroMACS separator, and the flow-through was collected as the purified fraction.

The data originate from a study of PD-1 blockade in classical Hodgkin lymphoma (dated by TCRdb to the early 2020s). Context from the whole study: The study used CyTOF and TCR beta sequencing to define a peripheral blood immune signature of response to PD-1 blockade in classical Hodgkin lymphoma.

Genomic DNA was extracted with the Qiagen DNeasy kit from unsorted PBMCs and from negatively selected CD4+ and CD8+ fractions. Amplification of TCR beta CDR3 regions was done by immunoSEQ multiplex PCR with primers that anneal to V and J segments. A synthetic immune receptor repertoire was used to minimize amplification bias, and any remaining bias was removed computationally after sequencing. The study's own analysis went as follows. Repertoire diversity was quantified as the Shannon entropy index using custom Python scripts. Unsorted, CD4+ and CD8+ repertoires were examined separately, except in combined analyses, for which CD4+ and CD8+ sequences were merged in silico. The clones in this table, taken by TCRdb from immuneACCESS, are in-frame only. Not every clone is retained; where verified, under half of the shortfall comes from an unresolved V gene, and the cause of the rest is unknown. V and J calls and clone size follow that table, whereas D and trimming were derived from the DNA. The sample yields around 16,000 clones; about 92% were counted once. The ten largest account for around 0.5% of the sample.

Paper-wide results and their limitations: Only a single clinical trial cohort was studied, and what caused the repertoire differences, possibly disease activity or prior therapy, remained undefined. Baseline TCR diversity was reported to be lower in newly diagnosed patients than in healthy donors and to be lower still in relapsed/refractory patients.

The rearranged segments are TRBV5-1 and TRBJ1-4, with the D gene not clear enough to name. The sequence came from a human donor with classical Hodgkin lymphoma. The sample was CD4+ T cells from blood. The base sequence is TGCGCCAGCAGCTTGGGTGCAACTAATGAAAAACTGTTTTTT. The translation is CASSLGATNEKLFF. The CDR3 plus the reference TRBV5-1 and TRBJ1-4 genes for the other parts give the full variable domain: KAGVTQTPRYLIKTRGQQVTLSCSPISGHRSVSWYQQTPGQGLQFLFEYFSETQRNKGNFPGRFSGRQFSNSRSEMNVSTLELGDSALYLCASSLGATNEKLFFGSGTQLSVL.